The 24 T cell receptor beta chains given below trace back to one sample, sequenced in a study of T cells in Graves' hyperthyroidism and ophthalmopathy. TCR beta CDR3 sequences were amplified from RNA transcripts. The HTBI primer set served for first-round RT-PCR of the TCR CDR3. TCRdb re-analysed the multiplex PCR reads in MiXCR, keeping a single row per CDR3 protein. The data contain roughly 500,000 distinct CDR3 sequences, about half of them singletons. The sequencing sample was made of peripheral blood or thyroid tissue (not recorded which). These receptors were collected from an adult woman with Graves' disease, either hyperthyroidism or ophthalmopathy (not recorded which).

This clonotype was seen only a few times. The V and J genes are TRBV7-2 and TRBJ2-2; 8 nucleotides match TRBD1. Germline-derived CDR1 and CDR2 are SGHTA and FQGNSA. CDR3 length equals 16 residues. V gave up 1 base and J gave up 7 bases; unmatched junction bases: 8. In DNA, the CDR3 is TGTGCCAGCAGCTTAGAAGGGACAGGCTTGGACGGGGAGCTGTTTTTT. This codes for CASSLEGTGLDGELFF.

This clonotype has only a few counts. V usage is TRBV10-3 and J usage is TRBJ1-5; TRBD1 is a possible D gene (6 bases). Germline lookup yields CDR1 ENHRY and CDR2 SYGVKD. Trimming took 8 bases from V and 0 from J, leaving 20 bases between them. The CDR3 extends over 17 amino acids. Here the CDR3 DNA reads TGTGCCATCGCAAATCCCCGACAGGACCCTAGCAATCAGCCCCAGCATTTT. Its translation: CAIANPRQDPSNQPQHF.

This clonotype showed up many times. The V and J genes are TRBV4-1 and TRBJ1-3; the D is unclear. The CDR3 loop spans 14 amino acids. Germline lookup yields CDR1 MGHRA and CDR2 YSYEKL. V was pared by 3 bases and J by 2 bases, with 8 bases between. The CDR3 region is CASSQLDPGNTIYF. The CDR3 DNA sequence: TGCGCCAGCAGCCAGCTGGACCCTGGAAACACCATATATTTT.

This clonotype came up many times. V is TRBV6-5 and J is TRBJ1-5; TRBD1 is a possible D gene (5 bases). Germline V gives CDR1 MNHEY, CDR2 SVGAGI. The CDR3 loop spans 12 amino acids. Trimming removed 6 bases from V and 6 bases from J, with 9 bases in between. The CDR3 region is CASRTGGQPQHF. CDR3 coding DNA: TGTGCCAGCAGGACGGGGGGTCAGCCCCAGCATTTT.

This clonotype has only a few counts. V gene TRBV19 combines with J gene TRBJ2-2, with a possible D match to TRBD2 (6 bases). The V gene lost 6 bases and the J gene lost 2 bases, with 13 bases spanning the gap. This CDR3 has 15 amino acids. CDR1 LNHDA and CDR2 SQIVND come from the germline V gene (reference sequence). As DNA, the CDR3 is TGTGCCAGTAGAGTGGCAGCGGGTAACACCGGGGAGCTGTTTTTT. Protein product: CASRVAAGNTGELFF.

Ten or more counts support this clonotype. The V and J genes are TRBV7-3 and TRBJ2-7, with a tentative D call TRBD2 (6 bases). The V end lost 2 bases, the J end lost 2 bases, and 13 bases lay between the germline ends. Per germline, CDR1 SGHTA and CDR2 FQGTGA. The CDR3 extends over 15 amino acids. The CDR3 region is CASSLFAGPAYEQYF. The CDR3 nucleotides are TGTGCCAGCAGCTTATTTGCGGGACCAGCCTACGAGCAGTACTTC.

This clonotype turned up a few times. This sequence joins TRBV7-3 and TRBJ2-5, with D perhaps matching TRBD2 (6 bases). The CDR3 consists of 13 residues. CDR1 and CDR2 (germline): SGHTA, FQGTGA. Deletions cut 2 bases from V and 4 bases from J, with 8 bases between. For the CDR3, the DNA is TGTGCCAGCAGCTTATACGGGGGAGAGACCCAGTACTTC. Encoded protein: CASSLYGGETQYF. The variable domain in full, completed from reference TRBV7-3 and TRBJ2-5, reads GAGVSQTPSNKVTEKGKYVELRCDPISGHTALYWYRQSLGQGPEFLIYFQGTGAADDSGLPNDRFFAVRPEGSVSTLKIQRTERGDSAVYLCASSLYGGETQYFGPGTRLLVL.

This clonotype showed up many times. J is TRBJ1-5 and V is TRBV28, with D uncertain. The V end lost 1 base, the J end lost 2 bases, and 6 bases lay between the germline ends. This CDR3 contains 14 residues. Germline CDR1 MDHEN, CDR2 SYDVKM. CDR3 amino acids: CASSLSVGNQPQHF. DNA for the CDR3: TGTGCCAGCAGTTTATCGGTGGGCAATCAGCCCCAGCATTTT.

This clonotype occurred many times. This chain joins TRBV15 and TRBJ1-2; D uncertain. The CDR3 consists of 14 residues. Trimming left V 1 base short and J 8 bases short, with 14 bases between. Germline-derived CDR1 and CDR2 are LNHNV and YYDKDF (reference sequence). In DNA form, the CDR3 reads TGTGCCACCAGCAGAGGGCTGGACGGGCGCGGCTACACCTTC. Encoded protein: CATSRGLDGRGYTF.

The rearrangement links TRBV9 to TRBJ2-7; 9 bases align to TRBD1. From germline, CDR1 is SGDLS and CDR2 YYNGEE. The V and J ends lost 3 bases and 6 bases, in that order; junction bases with no gene match: 4. CDR3 length equals 13 residues. The CDR3 sequence is CASSEKTGGEQYF. The CDR3 coding sequence is TGTGCCAGCAGCGAGAAGACAGGGGGCGAGCAGTACTTC. The whole variable domain, remainder taken from reference TRBV9 and TRBJ2-7, is DSGVTQTPKHLITATGQRVTLRCSPRSGDLSVYWYQQSLDQGLQFLIQYYNGEERAKGNILERFSAQQFPDLHSELNLSSLELGDSALYFCASSEKTGGEQYFGPGTRLTVT.

This clonotype was picked up one time. J is TRBJ2-5 and V is TRBV6-1; possible D gene TRBD1, 5 bases. CDR3 size: 13 residues. Per germline, CDR1 MNHNS and CDR2 SASEGT. Trimming removed 7 bases at V and 5 bases at J, with 14 bases between. CDR3 coding DNA: TGTGCCAGCACCGAGCAGGGTTCGGAGACCCAGTACTTC. Its protein product is CASTEQGSETQYF.

The V and J genes are TRBV28 and TRBJ2-7; a possible D gene is TRBD1 (5 bases). This CDR3 region has 14 residues. The ends were cut back, 7 bases at V and 2 bases at J, with 15 bases in the middle. Germline CDR1 reads MDHEN; CDR2 reads SYDVKM. In DNA, the CDR3 is TGTGCCAGCAACACACCACAGGTGACCTACGAGCAGTACTTC. It codes for CASNTPQVTYEQYF. The full variable domain, with the rest looked up from reference TRBV28 and TRBJ2-7, is DVKVTQSSRYLVKRTGEKVFLECVQDMDHENMFWYRQDPGLGLRLIYFSYDVKMKEKGDIPEGYSVSREKKERFSLILESASTNQTSMYLCASNTPQVTYEQYFGPGTRLTVT.

The table lists this clonotype with many counts. CDR3 loop: CASTGTGGSEQYF. CDR3 sequence (DNA): TGCGCCAGCACAGGGACAGGGGGCAGCGAGCAGTACTTC. V is TRBV5-1 and J is TRBJ2-7, with 12 nucleotides matching TRBD1. This CDR3 has 13 amino acids. The V and J ends lost 6 bases and 6 bases, in that order; junction bases with no gene match: 4. Germline values: CDR1 SGHRS, CDR2 YFSETQ.

The chain employs TRBV10-3 and TRBJ2-3, with 9 bases lining up with TRBD2. The CDR3 totals 15 residues. The ends lost 3 bases at V and 3 bases at J; junction bases unmatched: 4. CDR1 ENHRY and CDR2 SYGVKD come from the germline V gene. Here the CDR3 reads CAISDLAGGTDTQYF. The CDR3 nucleotides are TGTGCCATCAGTGATTTGGCGGGAGGGACAGATACGCAGTATTTT.

This clonotype has at least ten counts. The CDR3 is CSVSRGEDSGGYTF. CDR3 bases: TGCAGCGTTTCTAGGGGCGAGGATTCTGGTGGCTACACCTTC. The chain carries TRBV29-1 and TRBJ1-2; possibly TRBD1 for D (5 bases). CDR3 length: 14 residues. The V and J ends lost 5 bases and 7 bases respectively, with 20 bases between them. Germline-derived CDR1 and CDR2 are SQVTM and ANQGSEA.

This clonotype was found many times. Written as DNA, the CDR3 is TGTGCCAGCAGTTTAGCCGACAGGGAGCGACAGCCCCAGCATTTT. As protein: CASSLADRERQPQHF. V usage is TRBV12-3 or TRBV12-4 and J usage is TRBJ1-5; 7 nucleotides line up with TRBD1. The CDR3 sequence is 15 residues long. V trimming: 0 bases; J trimming: 7 bases; junction bases outside the gene matches: 6.

The chain links TRBV20-1 to TRBJ2-7, with 9 bases fitting TRBD1. The trim removed 4 bases at V and 5 bases at J, leaving 9 bases unmatched. CDR3 size: 14 residues. CDR1 and CDR2 (germline): DFQATT, SNEGSKA (reference sequence). CDR3 in DNA: TGCAGTGCTACCCTAAGGACAGGGGATAACGAGCAGTACTTC. Encoded protein: CSATLRTGDNEQYF.

This clonotype has at least ten counts. The chain has TRBV11-2 and TRBJ1-4; a weak D match, TRBD1 (6 bases). Trimming removed 5 bases at V and 2 bases at J, with 12 bases between. Germline V gene sequence: CDR1 SGHAT, CDR2 FQNNGV. The CDR3 consists of 15 residues. The CDR3 here is CASSPQGITNEKLFF. The CDR3 coding sequence is TGTGCCAGCAGCCCACAGGGAATCACTAATGAAAAACTGTTTTTT. Full variable domain (outside the CDR3, taken from reference TRBV11-2 and TRBJ1-4): EAGVAQSPRYKIIEKRQSVAFWCNPISGHATLYWYQQILGQGPKLLIQFQNNGVVDDSQLPKDRFSAERLKGVDSTLKIQPAKLEDSAVYLCASSPQGITNEKLFFGSGTQLSVL.

V is TRBV10-3 and J is TRBJ2-2; possible D gene TRBD2, 6 bases. CDR3 length: 17 amino acids. The V gene lost 0 bases and the J gene lost 5 bases, with 16 bases spanning the gap. Germline V gene data show CDR1 as ENHRY and CDR2 as SYGVKD. The CDR3, as DNA: TGTGCCATCAGTGAGTCGAAGAACGGGAGTATTACCGGGGAGCTGTTTTTT. Its translation: CAISESKNGSITGELFF.

V usage is TRBV11-2 and J usage is TRBJ1-2; 9 bases line up with TRBD1. J gave up 6 bases and V 5 bases, and 13 bases lay outside the gene matches. The CDR3 covers 16 residues. Germline V gives CDR1 SGHAT, CDR2 FQNNGV. Here the CDR3 reads CASSAKRGQGTHGYTF. The CDR3 DNA follows: TGTGCCAGCAGCGCGAAGCGGGGACAGGGAACCCATGGCTACACCTTC.

This chain uses TRBV5-1 with TRBJ2-2; D perhaps matches TRBD2 (6 bases). V lost 2 bases, J lost 5 bases, and 16 bases lay in between. The CDR3 spans 16 residues. Germline CDR1 SGHRS, CDR2 YFSETQ. CDR3 region: CASSFGGAAVTGELFF. In nucleotides, the CDR3 is TGCGCCAGCAGCTTCGGCGGGGCCGCGGTGACCGGGGAGCTGTTTTTT.

This clonotype was counted ten times or more. The rearrangement uses TRBV11-2 and TRBJ2-7; 7 nucleotides line up with TRBD2. With 4 bases clipped from V and 0 bases from J, the junction kept 15 bases outside the gene matches. The germline V gene has CDR1 SGHAT and CDR2 FQNNGV. This CDR3 comprises 18 residues. CDR3 sequence reads: CASSSIKLASGSSYEQYF. As DNA, the CDR3 is TGTGCCAGCAGCTCTATCAAATTGGCTAGCGGCAGCTCCTACGAGCAGTACTTC.

The count of this clonotype is one. Since no conserved phenylalanine or tryptophan closes the CDR3, a read error is the likely cause. No DNA is shown, since the ends of the CDR3 on it are uncertain; the CDR3 is the one TCRdb lists. The genes are TRBV7-2 and TRBJ1-1; whether TRBD1, the table's D call, matches the DNA was not checked. The CDR3 is 8 amino acids long, termini counted. CDR1 is SGHTA and CDR2 is FQGNSA in the germline V gene. CDR3 region: CASSQMGG.

The sample holds a few counts of this clonotype. The chain uses TRBV10-3 and TRBJ1-5; tentatively, D is TRBD1 (5 bases). Per germline, CDR1 ENHRY and CDR2 SYGVKD. The CDR3 is 14 residues long. V dropped 4 bases and J dropped 7 bases, with 14 bases sitting between them. CDR3 DNA: TGTGCCATCAGTGCCCACGGGGGAGGGCAGCCCCAGCATTTT. Its protein product is CAISAHGGGQPQHF.